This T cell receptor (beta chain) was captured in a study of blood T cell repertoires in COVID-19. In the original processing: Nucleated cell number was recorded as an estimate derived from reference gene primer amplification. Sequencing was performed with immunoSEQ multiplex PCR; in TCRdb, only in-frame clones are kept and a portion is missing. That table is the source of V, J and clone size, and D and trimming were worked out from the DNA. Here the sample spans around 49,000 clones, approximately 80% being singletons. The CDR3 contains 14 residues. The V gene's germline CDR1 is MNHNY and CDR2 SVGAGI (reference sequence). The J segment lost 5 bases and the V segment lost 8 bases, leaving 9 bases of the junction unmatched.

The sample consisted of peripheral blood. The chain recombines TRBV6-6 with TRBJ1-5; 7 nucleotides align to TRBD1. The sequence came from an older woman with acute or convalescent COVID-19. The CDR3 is CASSDGTVDQPQHF. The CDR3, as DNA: TGTGCCAGCTCCGACGGGACAGTAGATCAGCCCCAGCATTTT.